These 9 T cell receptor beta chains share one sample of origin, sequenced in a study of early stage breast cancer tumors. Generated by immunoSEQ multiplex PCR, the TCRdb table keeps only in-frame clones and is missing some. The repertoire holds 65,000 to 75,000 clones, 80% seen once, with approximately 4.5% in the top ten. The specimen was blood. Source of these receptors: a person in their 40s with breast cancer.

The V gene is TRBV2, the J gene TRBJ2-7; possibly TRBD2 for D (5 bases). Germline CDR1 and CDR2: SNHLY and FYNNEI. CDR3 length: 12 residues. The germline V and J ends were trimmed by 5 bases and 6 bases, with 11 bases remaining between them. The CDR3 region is CASSRLRGEQYF. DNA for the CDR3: TGTGCCAGCAGTCGCCTTCGGGGCGAGCAGTACTTC.

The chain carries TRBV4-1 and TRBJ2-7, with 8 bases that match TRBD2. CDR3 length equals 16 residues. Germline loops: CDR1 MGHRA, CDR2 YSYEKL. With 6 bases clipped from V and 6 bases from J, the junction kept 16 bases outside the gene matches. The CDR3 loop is CASSRGVAGGGGEQYF. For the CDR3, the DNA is TGCGCCAGCAGTCGGGGAGTGGCGGGAGGAGGGGGCGAGCAGTACTTC.

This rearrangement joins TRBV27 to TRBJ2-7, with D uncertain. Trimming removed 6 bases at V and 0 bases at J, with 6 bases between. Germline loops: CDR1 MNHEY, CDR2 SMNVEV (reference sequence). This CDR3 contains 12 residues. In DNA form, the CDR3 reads TGTGCCAGCAGGACAAGCTCCTACGAGCAGTACTTC. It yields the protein CASRTSSYEQYF.

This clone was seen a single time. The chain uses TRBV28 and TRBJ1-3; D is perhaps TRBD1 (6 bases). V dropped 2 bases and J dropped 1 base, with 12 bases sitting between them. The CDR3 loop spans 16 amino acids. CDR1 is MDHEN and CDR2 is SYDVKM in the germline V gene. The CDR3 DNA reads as TGTGCCAGCAGTTTACATAGCACAGGGTCTGGAAACACCATATATTTT. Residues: CASSLHSTGSGNTIYF.

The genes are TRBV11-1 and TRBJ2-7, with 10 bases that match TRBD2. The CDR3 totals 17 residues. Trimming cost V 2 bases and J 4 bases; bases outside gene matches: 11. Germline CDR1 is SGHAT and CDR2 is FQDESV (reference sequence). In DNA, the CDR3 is TGTGCCAGCAGCTTAACAACCCCCGCGACTAGCGGGTACGAGCAGTACTTC. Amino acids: CASSLTTPATSGYEQYF.

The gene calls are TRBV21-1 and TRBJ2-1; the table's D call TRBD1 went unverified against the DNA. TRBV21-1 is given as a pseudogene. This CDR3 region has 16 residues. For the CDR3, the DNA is TGTGCCAGCAGCAAAGCCTTCCTAGGGGCCTACAATGAGCAGTTCTTC. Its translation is CASSKAFLGAYNEQFF.

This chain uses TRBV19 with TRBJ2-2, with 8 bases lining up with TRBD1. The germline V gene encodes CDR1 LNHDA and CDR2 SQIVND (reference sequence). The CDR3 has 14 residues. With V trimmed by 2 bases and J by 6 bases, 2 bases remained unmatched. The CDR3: CASSIKQGAGELFF. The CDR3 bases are TGTGCCAGTAGTATAAAACAGGGGGCCGGGGAGCTGTTTTTT.

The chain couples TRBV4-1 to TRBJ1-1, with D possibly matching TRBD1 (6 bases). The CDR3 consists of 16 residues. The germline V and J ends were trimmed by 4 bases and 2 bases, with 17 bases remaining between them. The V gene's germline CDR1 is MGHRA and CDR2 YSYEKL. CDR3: CASSPRGVGGNTEAFF. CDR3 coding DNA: TGCGCCAGCAGCCCGCGGGGGGTAGGGGGAAACACTGAAGCTTTCTTT.

This CDR3 is CASSPPSDEQYF. The CDR3 DNA follows: TGTGCCAGCTCACCACCGTCCGACGAGCAGTACTTC. The chain uses TRBV18 and TRBJ2-7; D unresolved. The V and J ends lost 0 bases and 5 bases respectively, with 5 bases between them. The CDR3 contains 12 residues. Germline CDR1 KGHSH, CDR2 LQKENI.